This T cell receptor beta chain came from a study of blood T cell repertoires in COVID-19. The overall study: The origin of the acute and convalescent COVID-19 samples was the United States, Italy and Spain. PBMCs, B-cell-depleted T cells, or T cells provided the cDNA or gDNA that made up the material.

Original analysis: Counts of nucleated cells, estimated from reference gene primer amplification, were obtained. Data came from immunoSEQ multiplex PCR; TCRdb stores just in-frame clones and leaves some out. V and J calls and clone size are copied from that table; D and trimming were computed from the DNA. In the table there are approximately 200,000 clones, 80% to 90% of which are singletons. CDR1 is MNHEY, CDR2 SMNVEV, per germline (reference sequence). The CDR3 loop spans 14 amino acids. The ends lost 4 bases at V and 6 bases at J; junction bases unmatched: 7. Patients in Seattle were enrolled during active infection, then followed longitudinally.

This receptor was taken from an elderly woman with COVID-19, enrolled during active disease. This chain joins TRBV27 and TRBJ1-1; 8 bases agree with TRBD1. The sample comprised peripheral blood. CDR3 residues: CASSSDRVWAEAFF. CDR3 nucleotides: TGTGCCAGCAGTTCGGACAGGGTCTGGGCTGAAGCTTTCTTT.